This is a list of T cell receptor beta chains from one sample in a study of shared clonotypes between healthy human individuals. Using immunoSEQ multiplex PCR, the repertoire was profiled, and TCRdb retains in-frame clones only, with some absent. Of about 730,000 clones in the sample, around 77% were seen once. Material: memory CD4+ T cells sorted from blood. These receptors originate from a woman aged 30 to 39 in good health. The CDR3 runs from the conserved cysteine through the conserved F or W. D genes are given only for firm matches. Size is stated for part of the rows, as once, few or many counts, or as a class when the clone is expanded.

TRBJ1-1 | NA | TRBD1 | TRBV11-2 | CASSEDRVATEAFF | TGTGCCAGCAGCGAGGACAGGGTGGCCACTGAAGCTTTCTTT
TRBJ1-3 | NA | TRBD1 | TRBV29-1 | CSVIQGRTNTIYF | TGCAGCGTTATACAGGGGAGGACAAACACCATATATTTT
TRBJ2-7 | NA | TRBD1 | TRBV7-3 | CASSPGTGGNYEQYF | TGTGCCAGCAGCCCCGGGACAGGGGGTAACTACGAGCAGTACTTC
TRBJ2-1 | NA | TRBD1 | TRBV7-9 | CASSLSGTGIYNEQFF | TGTGCCAGCAGCTTGTCCGGGACAGGGATCTACAATGAGCAGTTCTTC
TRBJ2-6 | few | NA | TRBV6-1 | CAFYISGANVLTF | TGTGCCTTCTATATTTCTGGGGCCAACGTCCTGACTTTC
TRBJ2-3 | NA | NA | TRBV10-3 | CAISEGSSDTQYF | TGTGCCATCAGTGAGGGTAGTTCCGATACGCAGTATTTT
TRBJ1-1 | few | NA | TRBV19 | CASSQQGVGTEAFF | TGTGCCAGTAGTCAACAGGGTGTAGGCACTGAAGCTTTCTTT
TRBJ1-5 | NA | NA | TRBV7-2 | CASSLELEQPQHF | TGTGCCAGCAGCTTAGAGCTCGAACAGCCCCAGCATTTT
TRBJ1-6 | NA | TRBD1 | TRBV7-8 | CVRYRGESPLHF | TGTGTCCGCTACAGGGGAGAGTCACCCCTCCACTTT
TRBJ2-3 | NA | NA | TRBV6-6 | CASGGASTPLTDTQYF | TGTGCCAGCGGGGGAGCCTCGACTCCACTCACAGATACGCAGTATTTT
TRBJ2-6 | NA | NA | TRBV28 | CASSPLGGGNSGANVLTF | TGTGCCAGCAGCCCCCTCGGTGGGGGCAACTCTGGGGCCAACGTCCTGACTTTC
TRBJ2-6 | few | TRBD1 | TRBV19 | CASSLGQAGVLTF | TGTGCCAGTAGTTTGGGACAGGCCGGCGTCCTGACTTTC
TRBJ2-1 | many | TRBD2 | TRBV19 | CASSIRLAGIHEQFF | TGTGCCAGTAGTATTAGACTAGCGGGAATACATGAGCAGTTCTTC
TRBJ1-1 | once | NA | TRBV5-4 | CASRIQGLMNTEAFF | TGTGCCAGCAGGATACAGGGCCTAATGAACACTGAAGCTTTCTTT
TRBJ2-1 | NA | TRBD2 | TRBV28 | CASSLASPFRGGSYNEQFF | TGTGCCAGCAGTTTAGCCTCCCCCTTTCGGGGGGGATCCTACAATGAGCAGTTCTTC
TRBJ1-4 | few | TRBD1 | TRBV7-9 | CASSFLDRVNEKLFF | TGTGCCAGCAGCTTCCTGGACAGGGTTAATGAAAAACTGTTTTTT
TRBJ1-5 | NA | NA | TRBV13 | CASSLDPIDSNQPQHF | TGTGCCAGCAGCTTAGATCCCATCGATAGCAATCAGCCCCAGCATTTT
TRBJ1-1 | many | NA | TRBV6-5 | CASSYSAGLSTEAFF | TGTGCCAGCAGTTACTCGGCAGGGTTGAGCACTGAAGCTTTCTTT
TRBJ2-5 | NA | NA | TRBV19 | CASSRQGGQETQYF | TGTGCCAGTAGTCGCCAGGGGGGCCAAGAGACCCAGTACTTC
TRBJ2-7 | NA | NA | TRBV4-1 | CASSQYGQSYEQYF | TGCGCCAGCAGCCAATACGGGCAATCCTACGAGCAGTACTTC
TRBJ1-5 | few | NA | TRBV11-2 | CASSPTALSNQPQHF | TGTGCCAGCAGCCCCACGGCATTGAGCAATCAGCCCCAGCATTTT
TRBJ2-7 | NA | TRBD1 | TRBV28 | CASSLEQGRQYF | TGTGCCAGCAGCCTCGAACAGGGGCGGCAGTACTTC
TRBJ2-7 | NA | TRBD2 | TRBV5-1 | CASSSGTSGRIHEQYF | TGCGCCAGCAGCTCAGGGACTAGCGGGAGGATCCACGAGCAGTACTTC
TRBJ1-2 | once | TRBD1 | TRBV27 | CASSLAPGQGAYGYTF | TGTGCCAGCAGTTTAGCCCCGGGACAGGGGGCCTACGGCTACACCTTC
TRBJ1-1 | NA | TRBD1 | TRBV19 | CASTDSQGLPDAEAFF | TGTGCCAGTACCGACTCACAGGGGCTCCCCGACGCTGAAGCTTTCTTT
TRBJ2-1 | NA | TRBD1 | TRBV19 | CASSSPLKGQGAEEQFF | TGTGCCAGTAGTTCCCCCCTCAAGGGACAGGGGGCGGAGGAGCAGTTCTTC
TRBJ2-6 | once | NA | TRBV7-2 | CASSPSGGANVLTF | TGTGCCAGCAGCCCAAGCGGTGGGGCCAACGTCCTGACTTTC
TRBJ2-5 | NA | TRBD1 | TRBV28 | CASSAPTGAYQETQYF | TGTGCCAGCAGTGCCCCGACAGGGGCTTACCAAGAGACCCAGTACTTC
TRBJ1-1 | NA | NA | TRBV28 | CASSLLTGQAFF | TGTGCCAGCAGTTTATTAACAGGGCAAGCTTTCTTT
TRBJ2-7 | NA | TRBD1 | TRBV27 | CASSLGRAGGREQYF | TGTGCCAGCAGTTTAGGCCGGGCAGGGGGTAGGGAGCAGTACTTC
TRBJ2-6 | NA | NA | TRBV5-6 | CASSLSRAGANVLTF | TGTGCCAGCAGCTTGAGCCGGGCTGGGGCCAACGTCCTGACTTTC
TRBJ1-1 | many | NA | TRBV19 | CASSIGGKTEAFF | TGTGCCAGTAGTATAGGGGGGAAGACTGAAGCTTTCTTT
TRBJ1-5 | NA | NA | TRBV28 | CASSGPGVSQPQHF | TGTGCCAGCAGTGGGCCCGGCGTATCTCAGCCCCAGCATTTT
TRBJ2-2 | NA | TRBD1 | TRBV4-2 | CASSQGDREDGELFF | TGTGCCAGCAGCCAAGGGGACAGGGAGGACGGGGAGCTGTTTTTT
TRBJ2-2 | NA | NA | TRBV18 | CASSWTLGNTGELFF | TGTGCCAGCTCCTGGACACTGGGCAACACCGGGGAGCTGTTTTTT
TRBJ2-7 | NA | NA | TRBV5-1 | CASSSLGVRAYEQYF | TGCGCCAGCAGCTCCCTAGGGGTCAGAGCCTACGAGCAGTACTTC
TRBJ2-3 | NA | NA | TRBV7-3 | CASSLRETGTDTQYF | TGTGCCAGCAGCTTAAGGGAAACAGGCACAGATACGCAGTATTTT
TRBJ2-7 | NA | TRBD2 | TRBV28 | CASRRVAGAYEQYF | TGTGCCAGCAGAAGGGTTGCGGGAGCCTACGAGCAGTACTTC
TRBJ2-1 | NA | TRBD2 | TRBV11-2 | CASSLDRSGRAREQFF | TGTGCCAGCAGCTTAGATCGAAGCGGGAGGGCCCGTGAGCAGTTCTTC
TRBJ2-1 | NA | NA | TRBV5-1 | CASSLQSSSYNEQFF | TGCGCCAGCAGCTTGCAGTCAAGCTCCTACAATGAGCAGTTCTTC